Presented here are 21 T cell receptor beta chains from one specimen sequenced in a study of post-analysis software for immune sequencing data. Overall study findings and caveats: In patients, TRBV5-6, TRBV5-1 and TRBV20-1 belonged to roughly 5 TRBV segments found more frequently than in controls.

Their recognized antigens are unknown. Presence of unique molecular identifiers characterized the TCR beta cDNA libraries. TCRdb reprocessed the PCR reads with MiXCR, giving one entry per CDR3 protein. This table holds roughly 570,000 distinct CDR3 sequences, approximately 34% found once. The sample consisted of blood. These receptors were taken from a girl aged 2-17 years with multiple sclerosis.

This clonotype was seen more than once but under ten times. The rearrangement links TRBV10-3 to TRBJ1-4; D remains ambiguous. Germline values: CDR1 ENHRY, CDR2 SYGVKD. CDR3 length equals 12 residues. Trimming shortened V by 8 bases and J by 8 bases, and 12 bases separated the two germline ends. The CDR3 coding sequence is TGTGCCATCGGCGGGCCCGAGGAAAAACTGTTTTTT. This gives the protein CAIGGPEEKLFF.

The V and J genes are TRBV4-1 and TRBJ1-6, with TRBD1 matching 7 bases. In germline, CDR1 is MGHRA, CDR2 YSYEKL. CDR3 length equals 15 residues. The V gene end was trimmed by 3 bases and the J gene end by 10 bases; junction bases not matched to a gene: 9. The CDR3 region is CASSHRDSSRSPLHF. The CDR3 DNA is TGCGCCAGCAGCCACAGGGACAGTTCTCGGTCACCCCTCCACTTT.

This clonotype was recorded a few times. The V gene is TRBV20-1, the J gene TRBJ1-2; 8 bases are shared with TRBD1. This CDR3 has 11 residues. Germline assignment: CDR1 DFQATT and CDR2 SNEGSKA (reference sequence). V was pared by 5 bases and J by 10 bases, with 6 bases of the junction left unmatched. The CDR3 protein is CSAPRGRDYTF. In DNA, the CDR3 is TGCAGTGCTCCCAGGGGGCGCGACTACACCTTC.

This chain links TRBV20-1 with TRBJ1-3; the D gene is possibly TRBD1 (6 bases). The germline gives CDR1 DFQATT, CDR2 SNEGSKA (reference sequence). The V gene lost 5 bases and the J gene lost 4 bases, with 18 bases spanning the gap. This CDR3 has 15 residues. CDR3 protein: CSAPRGEGVGNTIYF. CDR3 DNA sequence: TGCAGTGCTCCAAGGGGGGAAGGGGTAGGAAACACCATATATTTT.

Notes on this clonotype: Mismatch with germline at one junction end may stem from a read error. The rearrangement uses TRBV10-3 and TRBJ2-1; D ambiguous. Germline loops: CDR1 ENHRY, CDR2 SYGVKD. This CDR3 is built from 14 residues. The CDR3: CAVSPFGRNNEQFF. DNA for the CDR3: TGTGCCGTCAGTCCTTTCGGCCGTAACAATGAGCAGTTCTTC.

The V call is TRBV12-3 or TRBV12-4, the J call TRBJ1-4; no reliable D call. Trimming left V 2 bases short and J 12 bases short, with 10 bases between. CDR3 size: 12 residues. As DNA, the CDR3 is TGTGCCAGCAGTTTAAACCAATACGAACTGTTTTTT. It specifies CASSLNQYELFF.

The V and J genes are TRBV4-1 and TRBJ2-3; a possible D gene is TRBD1 (5 bases). Germline CDR1 reads MGHRA; CDR2 reads YSYEKL. CDR3 length: 14 residues. Deletions cut 0 bases from V and 10 bases from J, with 14 bases between. In DNA form, the CDR3 reads TGCGCCAGCAGCCAAGATAGGGGCCCCCTAGCGCAGTATTTT. It specifies CASSQDRGPLAQYF.

The chain couples TRBV9 to TRBJ1-1; D remains ambiguous. The V gene's germline CDR1 is SGDLS and CDR2 YYNGEE. Trimming pared 0 bases from V and 8 bases from J, leaving 11 bases between. The CDR3 length is 13 residues. DNA of the CDR3: TGTGCCAGCAGCGTAGGTCAAATAGGGGAAGCTTTCTTT. Translated: CASSVGQIGEAFF.

This clonotype has only a few counts. The chain has TRBV5-1 and TRBJ1-1; TRBD1 aligns across 9 bases. CDR1 is SGHRS, CDR2 YFSETQ, per germline. The V and J ends lost 4 bases and 7 bases, in that order; junction bases with no gene match: 8. The CDR3 has 14 residues. DNA of the CDR3: TGCGCCAGCAGCCTGGACAGGGGCCGGGGTGAAGCTTTCTTT. It translates to CASSLDRGRGEAFF.

This clonotype has only a few counts. The chain has TRBV12-3 or TRBV12-4 and TRBJ2-3, with 9 bases lining up with TRBD2. V shed 6 bases and J 1 base; nucleotides not matched to a gene: 17. The CDR3 has 19 residues. The CDR3 region has the DNA TGTGCCAGCAGCCCGATCCGCGGGGGGGCCGGAACCGGCACAGATACGCAGTATTTT. It yields the protein CASSPIRGGAGTGTDTQYF.

The V gene is TRBV20-1, the J gene TRBJ1-1, with D perhaps matching TRBD1 (6 bases). Trimming removed 1 base from V and 3 bases from J, with 15 bases in between. The CDR3 is made up of 15 amino acids. Germline CDR1 and CDR2: DFQATT and SNEGSKA (reference sequence). The CDR3 loop reads CSARVSGRGYTEAFF. The CDR3 region has the DNA TGCAGTGCTAGAGTCTCGGGCAGGGGCTACACTGAAGCTTTCTTT.

The rearrangement joins TRBV6-1 to TRBJ1-2; 8 bases line up with TRBD1. V lost 6 bases to trimming and J lost 4 bases; unmatched junction nucleotides: 19. This CDR3 is 18 amino acids long. The V gene's germline CDR1 is MNHNS and CDR2 SASEGT. As DNA, the CDR3 is TGTGCCAGCAGCCGCATGGCCCTCCCAGGGGGCCAGTTCTATGGCTACACCTTC. It yields the protein CASSRMALPGGQFYGYTF.

For the CDR3, the DNA is TGCAGTGCTAAAATTGGGTCTTGGGGCAATCAGCCCCAGCATTTT. Its translation is CSAKIGSWGNQPQHF. The V call is TRBV20-1, the J call TRBJ1-5, with unresolved D. Per germline, CDR1 DFQATT and CDR2 SNEGSKA (reference sequence). The V and J ends lost 4 bases and 2 bases respectively, with 15 bases between them. The CDR3 is 15 residues long.

This clonotype was observed a few times. The rearrangement links TRBV5-1 to TRBJ1-6, with D possibly TRBD1 on 6 matching bases. The V and J ends lost 0 bases and 8 bases respectively, with 12 bases between them. Germline loops: CDR1 SGHRS, CDR2 YFSETQ. CDR3 length: 15 amino acids. The chain's CDR3 is CASSLAGGAYSPLHF. The CDR3 DNA reads TGCGCCAGCAGCTTGGCCGGGGGGGCGTATTCACCCCTCCACTTT.

This chain links TRBV5-1 with TRBJ1-1; D is perhaps TRBD1 (6 bases). The CDR3 contains 14 residues. Germline values: CDR1 SGHRS, CDR2 YFSETQ. Between the trimmed V and J ends, which lost 0 bases and 7 bases, there was a span of 13 bases. The CDR3 is CASSLGQDFGEAFF. DNA of the CDR3: TGCGCCAGCAGCTTGGGACAGGACTTCGGTGAAGCTTTCTTT.

This clonotype has at least ten counts. The V call is TRBV6-5, the J call TRBJ2-6; D call uncertain. Germline V CDR1 and CDR2: MNHEY, SVGAGI. Trimming stripped 2 bases from V and 3 bases from J, with 5 bases between. This CDR3 is 14 amino acids long. The chain's CDR3 is CASSYLIGANVLTF. CDR3 in DNA: TGTGCCAGCAGTTACCTTATTGGGGCCAACGTCCTGACTTTC.

This clonotype was seen just once. The junction differs from germline at one of its ends, possibly a read error. The chain recombines TRBV20-1 with TRBJ2-7; 9 bases line up with TRBD2. The germline V gene has CDR1 DFQATT and CDR2 SNEGSKA (reference sequence). The CDR3 has 17 amino acids. The CDR3 loop reads CSARDGGRTSDRYEHYF. The CDR3, as DNA: TGCAGTGCTAGAGATGGGGGGAGGACTAGCGACCGCTACGAGCACTACTTC.

The rearrangement uses TRBV19 and TRBJ2-7, with TRBD1 as a possible D gene (6 bases). This CDR3 has 13 amino acids. The germline gives CDR1 LNHDA, CDR2 SQIVND (reference sequence). Trimming stripped 6 bases from V and 0 bases from J, with 9 bases between. CDR3 sequence reads: CASRGQSSYEQYF. The CDR3 nucleotides are TGTGCCAGTAGAGGACAGAGCTCCTACGAGCAGTACTTC.

This chain links TRBV10-3 with TRBJ2-5; D remains unclear. The germline CDR1 and CDR2 sequences are ENHRY and SYGVKD. This CDR3 is 13 amino acids long. V gave up 6 bases and J gave up 0 bases, with 8 bases separating them. The CDR3 nucleotides read TGTGCCATCAGGGACCCCTACCAAGAGACCCAGTACTTC. Translation: CAIRDPYQETQYF.

This chain links TRBV20-1 with TRBJ2-5; 8 positions match TRBD1. The germline V gene encodes CDR1 DFQATT and CDR2 SNEGSKA (reference sequence). The CDR3 is 13 amino acids. V dropped 6 bases and J dropped 3; count of bases not matched to a gene: 6. CDR3 loop: CSASDRGKETQYF. The CDR3 DNA reads TGCAGTGCCTCCGACAGGGGAAAAGAGACCCAGTACTTC.

The chain combines TRBV5-1 with TRBJ2-1, with TRBD2 identical over 9 bases. There are 15 residues in the CDR3. Germline assignment: CDR1 SGHRS and CDR2 YFSETQ. V dropped 3 bases and J dropped 7; count of bases not matched to a gene: 8. The CDR3 is CASSYSGGSTNEQFF. The CDR3 DNA reads as TGCGCCAGCAGCTACAGCGGGGGGTCCACTAATGAGCAGTTCTTC.